Listed below are T cell receptor beta chains from one sample, sequenced in a study of CD8+ T cells in alopecia areata. The method was immunoSEQ multiplex PCR; TCRdb's version includes in-frame clones alone and lacks a portion of them. The data hold 90,000 to 150,000 clones, with about two fifths observed a single time. Sequences were obtained from CD4+ T cells sorted from blood. The receptors were sampled from a human donor with alopecia areata. CDR3s include the opening cysteine and the closing phenylalanine or tryptophan. D genes are given only for firm matches. The size of a clone is reported for some rows only, either as once, few or many, or as a class for expanded clones.

j_call: TRBJ2-3; clone_size: NA; v_call: TRBV9; d_call: NA; cdr3_aa: CASSVDPSPTQYF; cdr3_nt: TGTGCCAGCAGCGTAGACCCCTCTCCGACGCAGTATTTT
j_call: TRBJ2-7; clone_size: NA; v_call: TRBV20-1; d_call: NA; cdr3_aa: CSARYRLQQYF; cdr3_nt: TGCAGTGCTAGATACAGACTCCAGCAGTACTTC
j_call: TRBJ1-4; clone_size: few; v_call: TRBV29-1; d_call: NA; cdr3_aa: CSVAQTTNEKLFF; cdr3_nt: TGCAGCGTTGCACAGACAACTAATGAAAAACTGTTTTTT
j_call: TRBJ2-3; clone_size: medium-sized; v_call: TRBV28; d_call: NA; cdr3_aa: CAIQRGGDTDTQYF; cdr3_nt: TGTGCCATACAACGCGGGGGCGACACAGATACGCAGTATTTT
j_call: TRBJ2-7; clone_size: NA; v_call: TRBV11-2; d_call: NA; cdr3_aa: CASSLDSGRTYEQYF; cdr3_nt: TGTGCCAGCAGCTTAGATTCAGGTCGCACCTACGAGCAGTACTTC
j_call: TRBJ1-2; clone_size: once; v_call: TRBV4-1; d_call: NA; cdr3_aa: CASSQQSPSAVASYGYTF; cdr3_nt: TGCGCCAGCAGCCAACAAAGCCCCTCTGCCGTGGCTAGCTATGGCTACACCTTC
j_call: TRBJ1-1; clone_size: NA; v_call: TRBV30; d_call: NA; cdr3_aa: CAWSWGFGRSEAFF; cdr3_nt: TGTGCCTGGAGTTGGGGGTTCGGGAGGAGTGAAGCTTTCTTT
j_call: TRBJ2-1; clone_size: NA; v_call: TRBV5-1; d_call: NA; cdr3_aa: CASSILGSYNEQFF; cdr3_nt: TGCGCCAGCAGCATCCTGGGCTCCTACAATGAGCAGTTCTTC
j_call: TRBJ2-2; clone_size: once; v_call: TRBV5-6; d_call: NA; cdr3_aa: CASSLVPGATGELFF; cdr3_nt: TGTGCCAGCAGCTTGGTTCCGGGGGCGACGGGGGAGCTGTTTTTT
j_call: TRBJ2-6; clone_size: few; v_call: TRBV6-6; d_call: NA; cdr3_aa: CASVGSSGANVLTF; cdr3_nt: TGTGCCAGCGTCGGAAGCTCTGGGGCCAACGTCCTGACTTTC
j_call: TRBJ2-5; clone_size: NA; v_call: TRBV27; d_call: NA; cdr3_aa: CASSWARQETQYF; cdr3_nt: TGTGCCAGCAGTTGGGCCCGCCAAGAGACCCAGTACTTC
j_call: TRBJ2-2; clone_size: NA; v_call: TRBV2; d_call: TRBD1; cdr3_aa: CASSGDSANTGELFF; cdr3_nt: TGTGCCAGCAGCGGGGACAGTGCGAACACCGGGGAGCTGTTTTTT
j_call: TRBJ2-1; clone_size: NA; v_call: TRBV29-1; d_call: NA; cdr3_aa: CSAGTNALNEQFF; cdr3_nt: TGCAGCGCCGGGACAAATGCCCTCAATGAGCAGTTCTTC
j_call: TRBJ2-2; clone_size: NA; v_call: TRBV29-1; d_call: TRBD1; cdr3_aa: CSVARTGPNTGELFF; cdr3_nt: TGCAGCGTTGCCCGGACAGGGCCGAACACCGGGGAGCTGTTTTTT
j_call: TRBJ2-7; clone_size: NA; v_call: TRBV30; d_call: NA; cdr3_aa: CAWNDLSSYEQYF; cdr3_nt: TGTGCCTGGAATGACCTTAGCTCCTACGAGCAGTACTTC
j_call: TRBJ2-2; clone_size: NA; v_call: TRBV30; d_call: TRBD1; cdr3_aa: CALSRTGASTGELFF; cdr3_nt: TGTGCCCTTAGCCGGACAGGGGCGTCGACCGGGGAGCTGTTTTTT
j_call: TRBJ2-5; clone_size: NA; v_call: TRBV6-5; d_call: NA; cdr3_aa: CASSFRGETQYF; cdr3_nt: TGTGCCAGCAGTTTCCGCGGGGAGACCCAGTACTTC
j_call: TRBJ2-1; clone_size: few; v_call: TRBV29-1; d_call: NA; cdr3_aa: CSVEAGGNSAGIF; cdr3_nt: TGCAGCGTTGAAGCCGGAGGGAACAGCGCTGGGATCTTC
j_call: TRBJ2-3; clone_size: NA; v_call: TRBV7-2; d_call: NA; cdr3_aa: CASSLAAEVDTQYF; cdr3_nt: TGTGCCAGCAGCTTAGCGGCCGAGGTGGATACGCAGTATTTT
j_call: TRBJ2-3; clone_size: few; v_call: TRBV7-2; d_call: NA; cdr3_aa: CASSRTSLGSTDTQYF; cdr3_nt: TGTGCCAGCAGCCGAACTAGCCTCGGCAGCACAGATACGCAGTATTTT
j_call: TRBJ2-4; clone_size: NA; v_call: TRBV7-2; d_call: NA; cdr3_aa: CASSLSGSKNIQYF; cdr3_nt: TGTGCCAGCAGCTTAAGTGGTTCCAAAAACATTCAGTACTTC
j_call: TRBJ1-2; clone_size: NA; v_call: TRBV5-4; d_call: TRBD1; cdr3_aa: CASSTNRGTYGYTF; cdr3_nt: TGTGCCAGCAGCACAAACAGGGGGACCTATGGCTACACCTTC
j_call: TRBJ2-7; clone_size: NA; v_call: TRBV11-1; d_call: NA; cdr3_aa: CASSFSYRAYEQYF; cdr3_nt: TGTGCCAGCAGCTTTAGTTACAGGGCCTACGAGCAGTACTTC
j_call: TRBJ1-3; clone_size: NA; v_call: TRBV29-1; d_call: NA; cdr3_aa: CSVDDRVGNTIYF; cdr3_nt: TGCAGCGTTGATGACCGGGTTGGAAACACCATATATTTT
j_call: TRBJ2-4; clone_size: few; v_call: TRBV29-1; d_call: TRBD1; cdr3_aa: CSVALYGDRGSKNIQYF; cdr3_nt: TGCAGCGTTGCTCTTTATGGGGACAGGGGGTCCAAAAACATTCAGTACTTC
j_call: TRBJ1-5; clone_size: NA; v_call: TRBV29-1; d_call: NA; cdr3_aa: CSVKSTGINQPQHF; cdr3_nt: TGCAGCGTTAAAAGCACAGGGATCAATCAGCCCCAGCATTTT
j_call: TRBJ2-7; clone_size: NA; v_call: TRBV2; d_call: TRBD1; cdr3_aa: CASSGTGKGYEQYF; cdr3_nt: TGTGCCAGCTCTGGGACAGGGAAGGGGTACGAGCAGTACTTC
j_call: TRBJ1-1; clone_size: NA; v_call: TRBV29-1; d_call: NA; cdr3_aa: CSVEGEKGHLEAFF; cdr3_nt: TGCAGCGTTGAGGGAGAAAAGGGACACCTCGAAGCTTTCTTT
j_call: TRBJ2-1; clone_size: NA; v_call: TRBV7-2; d_call: TRBD2; cdr3_aa: CASSLGWRGAYNEQFF; cdr3_nt: TGTGCCAGCAGCTTGGGTTGGCGGGGGGCCTACAATGAGCAGTTCTTC
j_call: TRBJ2-4; clone_size: NA; v_call: TRBV5-6; d_call: NA; cdr3_aa: CASSSTRSSNIQYF; cdr3_nt: TGTGCCAGCAGCTCGACGCGGAGTTCAAACATTCAGTACTTC
j_call: TRBJ2-1; clone_size: few; v_call: TRBV4-3; d_call: NA; cdr3_aa: CASSQVERGEQFF; cdr3_nt: TGCGCCAGCAGCCAAGTGGAGCGAGGTGAGCAGTTCTTC
j_call: TRBJ1-4; clone_size: once; v_call: TRBV2; d_call: NA; cdr3_aa: CASNGPIRGEKLFF; cdr3_nt: TGTGCCAGCAACGGCCCCATTCGCGGTGAAAAACTGTTTTTT
j_call: TRBJ2-6; clone_size: NA; v_call: TRBV7-3; d_call: TRBD2; cdr3_aa: CASSRGSSGANVLTF; cdr3_nt: TGTGCCAGCAGCCGCGGGAGCTCTGGGGCCAACGTCCTGACTTTC
j_call: TRBJ1-2; clone_size: few; v_call: TRBV29-1; d_call: NA; cdr3_aa: CSVSGPPSITF; cdr3_nt: TGCAGCGTCTCCGGACCCCCCAGTATCACCTTC
j_call: TRBJ2-2; clone_size: NA; v_call: TRBV30; d_call: TRBD2; cdr3_aa: CAWVKAGVRDRAGELFF; cdr3_nt: TGTGCCTGGGTTAAAGCGGGAGTCCGCGACCGCGCCGGGGAGCTGTTTTTT
j_call: TRBJ1-1; clone_size: few; v_call: TRBV6-6; d_call: NA; cdr3_aa: CASSYDRNTEAFF; cdr3_nt: TGTGCCAGCAGTTACGACAGGAACACTGAAGCTTTCTTT
j_call: TRBJ2-5; clone_size: few; v_call: TRBV5-1; d_call: TRBD2; cdr3_aa: CASSLAGLAGETQYF; cdr3_nt: TGCGCCAGCAGCTTGGCCGGACTAGCTGGAGAGACCCAGTACTTC
j_call: TRBJ2-5; clone_size: NA; v_call: TRBV5-1; d_call: NA; cdr3_aa: CASSLGGEETQYF; cdr3_nt: TGCGCCAGCAGCTTGGGAGGGGAAGAGACCCAGTACTTC
j_call: TRBJ2-4; clone_size: NA; v_call: TRBV30; d_call: NA; cdr3_aa: CAWTHAFGLLGNIQYF; cdr3_nt: TGTGCCTGGACCCATGCATTCGGGCTACTCGGAAACATTCAGTACTTC
j_call: TRBJ1-1; clone_size: few; v_call: TRBV6-5; d_call: NA; cdr3_aa: CASSYQGKTEAFF; cdr3_nt: TGTGCCAGCAGTTATCAGGGGAAGACTGAAGCTTTCTTT
j_call: TRBJ2-3; clone_size: NA; v_call: TRBV29-1; d_call: TRBD1; cdr3_aa: CSVKTGTGNTDTQYF; cdr3_nt: TGCAGCGTCAAAACCGGGACAGGGAACACAGATACGCAGTATTTT
j_call: TRBJ2-3; clone_size: few; v_call: TRBV28; d_call: TRBD1; cdr3_aa: CASSKNPDRGTQYF; cdr3_nt: TGTGCCAGCAGTAAAAACCCGGACAGGGGTACGCAGTATTTT
j_call: TRBJ2-2; clone_size: few; v_call: TRBV29-1; d_call: NA; cdr3_aa: CSVENPNDGELFF; cdr3_nt: TGCAGCGTTGAAAACCCGAATGACGGGGAGCTGTTTTTT
j_call: TRBJ1-2; clone_size: few; v_call: TRBV21-1; d_call: NA; cdr3_aa: CASSKPGEGYTF; cdr3_nt: TGTGCCAGCAGCAAGCCAGGAGAGGGCTACACCTTC
j_call: TRBJ1-1; clone_size: once; v_call: TRBV5-1; d_call: TRBD1; cdr3_aa: CASSPPGQGNTEAFF; cdr3_nt: TGCGCCAGCAGCCCCCCCGGACAGGGGAACACTGAAGCTTTCTTT
j_call: TRBJ2-7; clone_size: NA; v_call: TRBV19; d_call: NA; cdr3_aa: CATTLGLEQYF; cdr3_nt: TGTGCCACCACCTTGGGGCTCGAGCAGTACTTC
j_call: TRBJ2-3; clone_size: NA; v_call: TRBV4-1; d_call: NA; cdr3_aa: CASSQQTGPDTQYF; cdr3_nt: TGCGCCAGCAGCCAACAGACCGGGCCAGATACGCAGTATTTT
j_call: TRBJ2-6; clone_size: NA; v_call: TRBV2; d_call: TRBD2; cdr3_aa: CASSGERGSGANVLTF; cdr3_nt: TGTGCCAGCAGTGGGGAGCGGGGCTCTGGGGCCAACGTCCTGACTTTC
j_call: TRBJ2-5; clone_size: NA; v_call: TRBV5-1; d_call: TRBD1; cdr3_aa: CASSLGTGRQETQYF; cdr3_nt: TGCGCCAGCAGCTTGGGGACAGGGCGTCAAGAGACCCAGTACTTC
j_call: TRBJ2-4; clone_size: NA; v_call: TRBV29-1; d_call: TRBD2; cdr3_aa: CSVAPSLAGLGNIQYF; cdr3_nt: TGCAGCGTGGCCCCCTCCCTAGCGGGGCTGGGAAACATTCAGTACTTC
j_call: TRBJ2-3; clone_size: many; v_call: TRBV29-1; d_call: NA; cdr3_aa: CSVRRDQYTDTQYF; cdr3_nt: TGCAGCGTTCGTCGGGACCAATACACAGATACGCAGTATTTT
j_call: TRBJ2-7; clone_size: NA; v_call: TRBV9; d_call: NA; cdr3_aa: CASSVNPASYEQYF; cdr3_nt: TGTGCCAGCAGCGTAAATCCGGCTTCCTACGAGCAGTACTTC
j_call: TRBJ2-7; clone_size: NA; v_call: TRBV7-2; d_call: NA; cdr3_aa: CASSLTDSYEQYF; cdr3_nt: TGTGCCAGCAGCTTGACCGACTCCTACGAGCAGTACTTC